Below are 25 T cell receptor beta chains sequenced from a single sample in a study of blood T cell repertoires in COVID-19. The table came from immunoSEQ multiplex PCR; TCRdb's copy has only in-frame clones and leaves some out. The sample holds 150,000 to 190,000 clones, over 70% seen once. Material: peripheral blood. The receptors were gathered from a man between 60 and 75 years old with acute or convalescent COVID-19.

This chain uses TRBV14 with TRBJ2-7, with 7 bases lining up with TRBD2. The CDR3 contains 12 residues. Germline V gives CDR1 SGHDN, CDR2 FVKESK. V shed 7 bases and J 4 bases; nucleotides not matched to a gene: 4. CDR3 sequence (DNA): TGTGCCAGCACCAGGGAGGGGTACGAGCAGTACTTC. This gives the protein CASTREGYEQYF.

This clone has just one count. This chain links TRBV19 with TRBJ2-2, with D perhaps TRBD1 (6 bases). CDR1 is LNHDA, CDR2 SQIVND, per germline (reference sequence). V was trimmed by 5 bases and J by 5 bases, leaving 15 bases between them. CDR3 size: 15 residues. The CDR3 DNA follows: TGTGCCAGTAGTCCCATCCCAGGGGCAACCGGGGAGCTGTTTTTT. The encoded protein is CASSPIPGATGELFF.

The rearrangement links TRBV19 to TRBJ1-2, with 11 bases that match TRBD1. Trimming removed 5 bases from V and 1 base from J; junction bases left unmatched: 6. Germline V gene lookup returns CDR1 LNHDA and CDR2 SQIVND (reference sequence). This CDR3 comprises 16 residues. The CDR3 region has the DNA TGTGCCAGTAGTGCCGGGACAGGGGGGGTTAACTATGGCTACACCTTC. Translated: CASSAGTGGVNYGYTF.

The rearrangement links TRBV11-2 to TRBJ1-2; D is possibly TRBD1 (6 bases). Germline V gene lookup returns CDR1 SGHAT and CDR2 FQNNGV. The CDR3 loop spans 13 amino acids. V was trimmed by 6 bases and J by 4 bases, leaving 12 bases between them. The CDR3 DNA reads TGTGCCAGCAGTTCAACAGGGCGCTATGGCTACACCTTC. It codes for CASSSTGRYGYTF.

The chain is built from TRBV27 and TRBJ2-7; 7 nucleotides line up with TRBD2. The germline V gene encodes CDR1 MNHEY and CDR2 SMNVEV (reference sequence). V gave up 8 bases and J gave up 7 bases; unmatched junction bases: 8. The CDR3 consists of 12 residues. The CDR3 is CASLSPGREQYF. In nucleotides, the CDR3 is TGTGCCAGCCTAAGTCCCGGGAGGGAGCAGTACTTC.

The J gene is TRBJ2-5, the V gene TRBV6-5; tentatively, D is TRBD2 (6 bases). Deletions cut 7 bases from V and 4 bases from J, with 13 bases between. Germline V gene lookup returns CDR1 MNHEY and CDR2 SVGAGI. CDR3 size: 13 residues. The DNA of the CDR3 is TGTGCCAGCATCGAGCTCGGGGGAGAGACCCAGTACTTC. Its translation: CASIELGGETQYF.

The chain's CDR3 is CASSLVGGHTGELFF. In nucleotides, the CDR3 is TGTGCCAGCAGCCTAGTAGGAGGGCACACCGGGGAGCTGTTTTTT. The chain links TRBV7-9 to TRBJ2-2; tentative D call: TRBD2 (6 bases). Germline values: CDR1 SEHNR, CDR2 FQNEAQ (reference sequence). Trimming removed 5 bases from V and 3 bases from J, with 13 bases in between. There are 15 residues in the CDR3.

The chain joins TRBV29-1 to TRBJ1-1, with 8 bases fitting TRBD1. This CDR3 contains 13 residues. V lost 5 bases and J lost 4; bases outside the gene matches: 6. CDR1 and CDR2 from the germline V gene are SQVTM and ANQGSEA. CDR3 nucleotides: TGCAGCGTTTCAGGGGGCGATCGCACTGAAGCTTTCTTT. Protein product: CSVSGGDRTEAFF. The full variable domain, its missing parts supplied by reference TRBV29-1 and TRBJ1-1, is SAVISQKPSRDICQRGTSLTIQCQVDSQVTMMFWYRQQPGQSLTLIATANQGSEATYESGFVIDKFPISRPNLTFSTLTVSNMSPEDSSIYLCSVSGGDRTEAFFGQGTRLTVV.

Here the CDR3 reads CASSQQAGAPLHF. Here the CDR3 DNA reads TGCGCCAGCAGCCAGCAGGCGGGAGCACCCCTCCACTTT. The rearrangement uses TRBV4-3 and TRBJ1-6; D remains unclear. The V end was cut by 3 bases, the J end by 11 bases, with 11 bases between. This CDR3 spans 13 amino acids. Germline loops: CDR1 LGHNA, CDR2 YSLEER.

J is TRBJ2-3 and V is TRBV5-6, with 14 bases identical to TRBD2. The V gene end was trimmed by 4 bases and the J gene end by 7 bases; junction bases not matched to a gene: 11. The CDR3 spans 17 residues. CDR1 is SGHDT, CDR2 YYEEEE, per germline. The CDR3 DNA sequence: TGTGCCAGCAGCCCCGGAATAGGACTAGCGGGGGGTTATACGCAGTATTTT. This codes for CASSPGIGLAGGYTQYF.

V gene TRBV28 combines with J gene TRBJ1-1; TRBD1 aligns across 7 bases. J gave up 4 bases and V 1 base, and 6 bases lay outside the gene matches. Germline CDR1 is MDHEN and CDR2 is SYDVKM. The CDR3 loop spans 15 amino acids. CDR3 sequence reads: CASSLSPGQLTEAFF. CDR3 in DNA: TGTGCCAGCAGTTTATCTCCGGGACAGCTCACTGAAGCTTTCTTT.

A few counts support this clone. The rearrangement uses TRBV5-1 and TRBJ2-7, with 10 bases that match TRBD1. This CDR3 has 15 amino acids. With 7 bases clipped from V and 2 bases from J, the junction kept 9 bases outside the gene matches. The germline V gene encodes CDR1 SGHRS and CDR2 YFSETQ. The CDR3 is CASLPDGQGAYEQYF. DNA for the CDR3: TGCGCCAGCCTCCCTGACGGACAGGGGGCCTACGAGCAGTACTTC.

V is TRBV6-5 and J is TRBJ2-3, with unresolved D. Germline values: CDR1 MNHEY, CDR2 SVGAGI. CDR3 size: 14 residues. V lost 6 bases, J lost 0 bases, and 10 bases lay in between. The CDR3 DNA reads TGTGCCAGCAGCGCGACGACTAGCACAGATACGCAGTATTTT. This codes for CASSATTSTDTQYF.

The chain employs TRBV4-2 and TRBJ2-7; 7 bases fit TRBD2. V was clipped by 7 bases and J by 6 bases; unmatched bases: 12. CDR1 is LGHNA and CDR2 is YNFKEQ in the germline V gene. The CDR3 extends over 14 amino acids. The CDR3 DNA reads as TGTGCCAGCACATCGGGCGGGGGAAAAGGCGAGCAGTACTTC. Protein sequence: CASTSGGGKGEQYF.

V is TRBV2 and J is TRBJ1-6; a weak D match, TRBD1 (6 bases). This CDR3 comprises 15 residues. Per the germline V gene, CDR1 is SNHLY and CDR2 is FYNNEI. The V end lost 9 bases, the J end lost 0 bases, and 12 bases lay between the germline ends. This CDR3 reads CASNRESSYNSPLHF. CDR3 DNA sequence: TGTGCCAGTAACAGGGAGAGCTCCTATAATTCACCCCTCCACTTT. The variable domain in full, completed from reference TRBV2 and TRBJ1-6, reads EPEVTQTPSHQVTQMGQEVILRCVPISNHLYFYWYRQILGQKVEFLVSFYNNEISEKSEIFDDQFSVERPDGSNFTLKIRSTKLEDSAMYFCASNRESSYNSPLHFGNGTRLTVT.

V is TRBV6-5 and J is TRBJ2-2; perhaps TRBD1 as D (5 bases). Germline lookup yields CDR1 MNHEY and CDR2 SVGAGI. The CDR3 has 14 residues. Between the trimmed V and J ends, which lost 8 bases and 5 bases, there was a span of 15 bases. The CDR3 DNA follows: TGTGCCAGCGGAAAGACAGTCGGTACCGGGGAGCTGTTTTTT. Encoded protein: CASGKTVGTGELFF.

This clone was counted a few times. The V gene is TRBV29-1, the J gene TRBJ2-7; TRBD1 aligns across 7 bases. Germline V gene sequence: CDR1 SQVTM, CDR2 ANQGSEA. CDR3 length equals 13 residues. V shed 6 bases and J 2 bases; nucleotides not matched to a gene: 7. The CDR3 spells CSVSTGAPYEQYF. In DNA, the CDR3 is TGCAGCGTCAGTACAGGGGCCCCCTACGAGCAGTACTTC.

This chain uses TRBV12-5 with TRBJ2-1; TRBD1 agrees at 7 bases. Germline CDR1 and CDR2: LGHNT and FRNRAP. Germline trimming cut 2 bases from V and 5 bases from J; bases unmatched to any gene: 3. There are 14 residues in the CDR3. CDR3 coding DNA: TGTGCTAGTGGTTTGTCAGGGGGTCACAATGAGCAGTTCTTC. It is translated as CASGLSGGHNEQFF.

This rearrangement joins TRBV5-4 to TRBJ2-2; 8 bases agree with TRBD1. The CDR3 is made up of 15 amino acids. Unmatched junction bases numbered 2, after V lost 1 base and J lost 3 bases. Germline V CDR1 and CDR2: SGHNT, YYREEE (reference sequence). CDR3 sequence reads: CASSLRQGYTGELFF. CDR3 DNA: TGTGCCAGCAGCTTGAGACAGGGGTACACCGGGGAGCTGTTTTTT.

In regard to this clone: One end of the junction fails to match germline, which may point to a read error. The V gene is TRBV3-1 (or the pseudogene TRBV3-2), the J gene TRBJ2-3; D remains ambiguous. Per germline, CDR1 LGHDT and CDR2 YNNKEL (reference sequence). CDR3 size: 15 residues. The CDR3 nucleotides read TGTGCCAACAGCCAAATGTTAGATAGCACAGATACGCAGTATTTT. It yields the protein CANSQMLDSTDTQYF.

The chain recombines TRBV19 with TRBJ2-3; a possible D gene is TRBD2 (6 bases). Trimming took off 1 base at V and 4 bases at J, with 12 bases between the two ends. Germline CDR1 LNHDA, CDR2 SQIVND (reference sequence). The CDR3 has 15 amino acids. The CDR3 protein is CASSIGTGVADTQYF. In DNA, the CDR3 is TGTGCCAGTAGTATAGGAACGGGAGTGGCAGATACGCAGTATTTT.

For the CDR3, the DNA is TGTGCCAGTAGTGGGCTAGCAAGTTACGAGCAGTACTTC. It encodes CASSGLASYEQYF. The gene calls are TRBV19 and TRBJ2-7; D might be TRBD2 (5 bases). This CDR3 has 13 residues. The germline CDR1 and CDR2 sequences are LNHDA and SQIVND (reference sequence). The V end was cut by 5 bases, the J end by 4 bases, with 12 bases between.

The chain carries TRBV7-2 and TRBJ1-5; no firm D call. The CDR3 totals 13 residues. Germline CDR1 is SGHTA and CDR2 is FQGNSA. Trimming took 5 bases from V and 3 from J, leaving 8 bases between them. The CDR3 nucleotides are TGTGCCAGCAGCGCGCACTACAATCAGCCCCAGCATTTT. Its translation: CASSAHYNQPQHF.

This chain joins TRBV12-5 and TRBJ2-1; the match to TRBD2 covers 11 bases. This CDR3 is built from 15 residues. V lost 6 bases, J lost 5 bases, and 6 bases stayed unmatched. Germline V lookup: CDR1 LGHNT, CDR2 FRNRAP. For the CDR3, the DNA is TGTGCTAGTGGCCTTCTAGCGGGAGGAGACAATGAGCAGTTCTTC. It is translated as CASGLLAGGDNEQFF.

The CDR3 reads CASSSIPGQLQETQYF. In nucleotides, the CDR3 is TGTGCCAGCAGCTCAATCCCGGGACAGCTACAAGAGACCCAGTACTTC. The chain joins TRBV7-3 to TRBJ2-5; 7 nucleotides line up with TRBD1. This CDR3 is 16 amino acids long. Germline CDR1 reads SGHTA; CDR2 reads FQGTGA. J gave up 2 bases and V 4 bases, and 10 bases lay outside the gene matches.